Listed here are 4 T cell receptor beta chains from one sample, sequenced in a study of STAT5B mutations in CD4+ large granular lymphocyte leukemia. The repertoire was sequenced with immunoSEQ multiplex PCR; TCRdb's copy has only in-frame clones and lacks some. The table records approximately 31,000 clones, approximately 70% of them present only once. The sequenced sample consisted of CD4+ T cells from blood buffy coats. All receptors come from a human donor in good health.

The CDR3 nucleotides read TGTGCCAGCAGCGTAGCGGGTCCGTTCTCTCGAGGGGGACCCATCACAGATACGCAGTATTTT. Translating gives CASSVAGPFSRGGPITDTQYF. The chain carries TRBV9 and TRBJ2-3; D is perhaps TRBD1 (6 bases). The ends were cut back, 0 bases at V and 2 bases at J, with 28 bases in the middle. From germline, CDR1 is SGDLS and CDR2 YYNGEE. This CDR3 region has 21 residues. The full variable domain, with the rest looked up from reference TRBV9 and TRBJ2-3, is DSGVTQTPKHLITATGQRVTLRCSPRSGDLSVYWYQQSLDQGLQFLIQYYNGEERAKGNILERFSAQQFPDLHSELNLSSLELGDSALYFCASSVAGPFSRGGPITDTQYFGPGTRLTVL.

This clone was recorded once. V usage is TRBV9 and J usage is TRBJ1-1; D gene unclear. The CDR3 has 14 residues. Between the trimmed V and J ends, which lost 4 bases and 0 bases, there was a span of 10 bases. Germline-derived CDR1 and CDR2 are SGDLS and YYNGEE. This CDR3 is CASSLTALNTEAFF. CDR3 DNA sequence: TGTGCCAGCAGCCTCACGGCTTTGAACACTGAAGCTTTCTTT.

This chain links TRBV9 with TRBJ1-1, with D possibly TRBD1 on 5 matching bases. The CDR3 runs 14 residues. The V end was cut by 0 bases, the J end by 11 bases, with 17 bases between. CDR1 SGDLS and CDR2 YYNGEE come from the germline V gene. DNA of the CDR3: TGTGCCAGCAGCGTAGTTCTGGGGCCCGGGAAGGCTTTCTTT. Translating it yields CASSVVLGPGKAFF.

This sequence joins TRBV10-3 and TRBJ1-1; D might be TRBD1 (5 bases). Trimming took off 8 bases at V and 0 bases at J, with 13 bases between the two ends. The CDR3 covers 14 residues. Germline V gene data show CDR1 as ENHRY and CDR2 as SYGVKD. This chain's CDR3 is CAIGRDAMNTEAFF. CDR3 DNA: TGTGCCATCGGCCGGGACGCAATGAACACTGAAGCTTTCTTT.